Following are 30 T cell receptor beta chains from one sample sequenced in a study of T-cell reconstitution after alpha-beta-depleted transplantation in children. Researchers prepared the TCRbeta library using unique molecular identifiers, the study reports. TCRdb reprocessed the PCR reads via MiXCR and lists one record per CDR3 protein. This sample has hundreds of thousands of distinct CDR3 sequences; 20% to 25% occur once, and the top ten carry around an eighth. Here the sequenced sample was PBMCs, mostly from graft donor cells, taken 360 days after TCRalphabeta/CD19-depleted stem cell transplant. The receptors were gathered from a boy younger than two who had a stem cell transplant for acute myeloid leukemia, so the T cells may come from the graft donor.

At least ten counts were recorded for this clonotype. This chain joins TRBV3-1 and TRBJ2-7, with D possibly being TRBD1 or TRBD2 (6 bases each). The ends were cut back, 0 bases at V and 6 bases at J, with 27 bases in the middle. CDR1 and CDR2 (germline): LGHDT, YNNKEL (reference sequence). The CDR3 length is 19 residues. This CDR3 reads CASSQDPGGPRRGYGEQYF. The CDR3 nucleotides read TGTGCCAGCAGCCAAGATCCCGGGGGCCCAAGACGTGGGTACGGCGAGCAGTACTTC.

The chain carries TRBV28 and TRBJ2-6, with D uncertain. V was cut by 3 bases and J by 0 bases, with 6 bases left in between. The germline V gene encodes CDR1 MDHEN and CDR2 SYDVKM. CDR3 length equals 15 residues. CDR3 residues: CASSFHSSGANVLTF. CDR3 nucleotide sequence: TGTGCCAGCAGTTTCCACAGCTCTGGGGCCAACGTCCTGACTTTC.

This chain uses TRBV6-5 with TRBJ2-2; D unresolved. V was shortened by 2 bases and J by 0 bases, with 10 bases between the two germline ends. The CDR3 consists of 16 residues. Per the germline V gene, CDR1 is MNHEY and CDR2 is SVGAGI. The CDR3 protein is CASSYGVLTNTGELFF. DNA of the CDR3: TGTGCCAGCAGTTACGGGGTCCTAACGAACACCGGGGAGCTGTTTTTT.

This chain links TRBV27 with TRBJ2-1, with 9 bases aligning to TRBD2. Per germline, CDR1 MNHEY and CDR2 SMNVEV (reference sequence). The CDR3 has 15 residues. Trimming at V came to 1 base and at J to 7 bases, leaving 5 bases not matched to a gene. The CDR3 reads CASSLWRGGRNEQFF. The CDR3 DNA reads as TGTGCCAGCAGTTTATGGCGGGGGGGCAGAAATGAGCAGTTCTTC.

There are a few counts of this clonotype. The chain is built from TRBV20-1 and TRBJ1-1; 9 bases line up with TRBD1. The ends lost 2 bases at V and 4 bases at J; junction bases unmatched: 2. Germline CDR1 reads DFQATT; CDR2 reads SNEGSKA (reference sequence). The CDR3 is made up of 13 amino acids. CDR3 DNA sequence: TGCAGTGCTAGACCGGACAGGGGCACTGAAGCTTTCTTT. It encodes CSARPDRGTEAFF.

The chain recombines TRBV20-1 with TRBJ2-1; TRBD1 matches 7 bases. The CDR3 consists of 15 residues. CDR1 and CDR2 from the germline V gene are DFQATT and SNEGSKA (reference sequence). The V and J ends lost 3 bases and 0 bases, in that order; junction bases with no gene match: 5. The CDR3 DNA sequence: TGCAGTGCTAGGGCCAGGGGGAGCTCCTACAATGAGCAGTTCTTC. Protein product: CSARARGSSYNEQFF.

In this sample, this clonotype turned up a few times. J is TRBJ2-1 and V is TRBV6-5; 13 bases fit TRBD2. This CDR3 contains 15 residues. Per the germline V gene, CDR1 is MNHEY and CDR2 is SVGAGI. Germline trimming cut 3 bases from V and 5 bases from J; bases unmatched to any gene: 1. CDR3 DNA: TGTGCCAGCAGTTATGGACTAGCGGGGGACAATGAGCAGTTCTTC. Amino acids: CASSYGLAGDNEQFF.

This clonotype was observed many times. The chain is built from TRBV4-3 and TRBJ2-5, with D perhaps TRBD1 (7 bases). This CDR3 spans 15 amino acids. CDR1 is LGHNA, CDR2 YSLEER, per germline. The V end lost 3 bases, the J end lost 5 bases, and 16 bases lay between the germline ends. The CDR3 spells CASSQLLTGRETQYF. DNA of the CDR3: TGCGCCAGCAGCCAGCTGCTGACAGGGAGGGAGACCCAGTACTTC.

This clonotype was counted only a few times. The chain carries TRBV6-6 and TRBJ1-3; D is ambiguous. Looked up from germline, CDR1 is MNHNY and CDR2 is SVGAGI (reference sequence). CDR3 length: 13 amino acids. Trimming shortened V by 0 bases and J by 8 bases, and 8 bases separated the two germline ends. The CDR3 DNA is TGTGCCAGCAGTTACTCGGTGGGCTACACCATATATTTT. Its protein is CASSYSVGYTIYF.

This clonotype occurred a few times. The chain uses TRBV29-1 and TRBJ2-3; 8 nucleotides line up with TRBD2. The germline CDR1 and CDR2 sequences are SQVTM and ANQGSEA. Losses at the gene ends were 0 bases for V and 3 bases for J; bases not matched to a gene: 8. The CDR3 extends over 16 amino acids. The CDR3 loop reads CSVEEGKRGLTDTQYF. The CDR3 DNA reads as TGCAGCGTTGAAGAAGGGAAGCGGGGGCTGACAGATACGCAGTATTTT.

The sample holds a few counts of this clonotype. V gene TRBV20-1 combines with J gene TRBJ2-3; D is unclear. Germline V gene data show CDR1 as DFQATT and CDR2 as SNEGSKA (reference sequence). The CDR3 runs 15 residues. V lost 3 bases to trimming and J lost 13 bases, with 26 bases between them. The CDR3 DNA sequence: TGCAGTGCTAGTGGTGGGCCTATGTCCGGCAGGCAAGAGTATTTT. This gives the protein CSASGGPMSGRQEYF.

The rearrangement joins TRBV9 to TRBJ2-1; 8 nucleotides line up with TRBD2. Germline trimming cut 0 bases from V and 2 bases from J; bases unmatched to any gene: 7. The CDR3 sequence is 17 residues long. Per germline, CDR1 SGDLS and CDR2 YYNGEE. CDR3 sequence reads: CASSVAGGGSPYNEQFF. The CDR3 DNA reads as TGTGCCAGCAGCGTAGCCGGGGGGGGGTCCCCCTACAATGAGCAGTTCTTC.

This clonotype came up once. The J gene is TRBJ2-3, the V gene TRBV6-1; D gene ambiguous. Trimming removed 7 bases at V and 8 bases at J, with 16 bases between. Germline values: CDR1 MNHNS, CDR2 SASEGT. The CDR3 extends over 13 amino acids. The CDR3 here is CASTQNPPGTQYF. Here the CDR3 DNA reads TGTGCCAGCACTCAAAACCCCCCGGGTACGCAGTATTTT.

The chain couples TRBV11-2 to TRBJ2-1, with 12 nucleotides matching TRBD1. Germline trimming cut 7 bases from V and 10 bases from J; bases unmatched to any gene: 14. The CDR3 consists of 16 residues. Germline assignment: CDR1 SGHAT and CDR2 FQNNGV. CDR3 region: CASTQSPGQGAGEQFF. As DNA, the CDR3 is TGTGCCAGCACCCAATCTCCGGGACAGGGGGCTGGCGAGCAGTTCTTC.

Ten or more counts support this clonotype. The V call is TRBV20-1, the J call TRBJ2-1; 8 nucleotides align to TRBD1. Germline-derived CDR1 and CDR2 are DFQATT and SNEGSKA (reference sequence). The CDR3 consists of 12 residues. With V trimmed by 6 bases and J by 8 bases, 6 bases remained unmatched. The CDR3 spells CSAVQGGYEQFF. CDR3 in DNA: TGCAGTGCCGTACAGGGGGGCTATGAGCAGTTCTTC.

In this sample, this clonotype turned up many times. The J gene is TRBJ1-2, the V gene TRBV20-1; the D gene is possibly TRBD1 (5 bases). The CDR3 loop spans 14 amino acids. Trimming took 0 bases from V and 2 from J, leaving 10 bases between them. The V gene's germline CDR1 is DFQATT and CDR2 SNEGSKA (reference sequence). CDR3 sequence: CSARDPGPNYGYTF. The CDR3 DNA reads TGCAGTGCTAGAGACCCGGGACCCAACTATGGCTACACCTTC.

This sequence joins TRBV9 and TRBJ1-1; a possible D gene is TRBD1 (6 bases). V lost 0 bases, J lost 1 base, and 10 bases lay in between. The CDR3 length is 15 residues. Germline CDR1 and CDR2: SGDLS and YYNGEE. The CDR3 DNA reads TGTGCCAGCAGCGTAGAGGGGGGACAGAACACTGAAGCTTTCTTT. This encodes CASSVEGGQNTEAFF.

This chain uses TRBV7-9 with TRBJ2-1, with D unresolved. The V end lost 5 bases, the J end lost 4 bases, and 12 bases lay between the germline ends. This CDR3 has 14 residues. Germline assignment: CDR1 SEHNR and CDR2 FQNEAQ (reference sequence). This CDR3 is CASSPPMTYNEQFF. Written as DNA, the CDR3 is TGTGCCAGCAGCCCACCCATGACTTACAATGAGCAGTTCTTC.

The chain carries TRBV12-3 or TRBV12-4 and TRBJ1-3; D is undetermined. Trimming shortened V by 1 base and J by 3 bases, and 10 bases separated the two germline ends. The CDR3 contains 15 residues. The CDR3 here is CASSLVGGNGNTIYF. CDR3 in DNA: TGTGCCAGCAGTTTAGTCGGTGGAAATGGAAACACCATATATTTT.

There are many counts of this clonotype. The chain combines TRBV12-3 or TRBV12-4 with TRBJ1-2, with unresolved D. The V gene lost 3 bases and the J gene lost 2 bases, with 7 bases spanning the gap. CDR3 length: 13 residues. The chain's CDR3 is CASSFGENYGYTF. The CDR3, as DNA: TGTGCCAGCAGTTTTGGGGAGAACTATGGCTACACCTTC.

This clonotype was counted a few times. The V gene is TRBV10-3, the J gene TRBJ2-3; the D is unclear. The CDR3 is 14 residues long. Germline CDR1 reads ENHRY; CDR2 reads SYGVKD. V was pared by 0 bases and J by 6 bases, with 10 bases between. The CDR3 sequence is CAISESVRNDTQYF. CDR3 in DNA: TGTGCCATCAGTGAGTCGGTCCGCAATGATACGCAGTATTTT.

The chain employs TRBV4-2 and TRBJ1-4; D remains ambiguous. The V gene's germline CDR1 is LGHNA and CDR2 YNFKEQ. CDR3 length: 16 residues. V lost 0 bases to trimming and J lost 0 bases, with 8 bases between them. CDR3 amino acids: CASSQEAFATNEKLFF. The DNA for the CDR3 is TGTGCCAGCAGCCAAGAAGCGTTTGCAACTAATGAAAAACTGTTTTTT.

The table lists this clonotype with a few counts. The chain uses TRBV6-6 and TRBJ2-3; D possibly uses TRBD1 or TRBD2 (5 bases each). This CDR3 spans 13 amino acids. The germline gives CDR1 MNHNY, CDR2 SVGAGI (reference sequence). V dropped 2 bases and J dropped 8 bases, with 11 bases sitting between them. The CDR3 DNA reads as TGTGCCAGCAGTTACGGGTCTGGGGGTACGCAGTATTTT. This gives the protein CASSYGSGGTQYF.

Ten or more counts support this clonotype. The chain is built from TRBV29-1 and TRBJ2-1; D remains unclear. This CDR3 region has 15 residues. V dropped 6 bases and J dropped 0 bases, with 15 bases sitting between them. The V gene's germline CDR1 is SQVTM and CDR2 ANQGSEA. The CDR3 is CSVPIKRRSYNEQFF. In DNA, the CDR3 is TGCAGCGTCCCGATTAAGCGTCGCTCCTACAATGAGCAGTTCTTC.

The chain joins TRBV6-1 to TRBJ2-7, with 10 bases matching TRBD2. CDR1 MNHNS and CDR2 SASEGT come from the germline V gene. V lost 6 bases to trimming and J lost 4 bases; unmatched junction nucleotides: 9. The CDR3 has 15 residues. The CDR3 region is CASSDGTSDIYEQYF. The CDR3 DNA sequence: TGTGCCAGCAGCGACGGGACTAGCGACATTTACGAGCAGTACTTC.

This clonotype was seen at least ten times. This chain joins TRBV11-3 and TRBJ2-3; D is possibly TRBD2 (5 bases). The germline V gene has CDR1 SGHNT and CDR2 YENEEA. This CDR3 contains 16 residues. Trimming took off 1 base at V and 1 base at J, with 12 bases between the two ends. CDR3: CASSLGGLIGTDTQYF. The CDR3 DNA is TGTGCCAGCAGCTTAGGCGGACTTATAGGCACAGATACGCAGTATTTT.

There are many counts of this clonotype. The rearrangement joins TRBV15 to TRBJ2-1; D remains ambiguous. CDR1 LNHNV and CDR2 YYDKDF come from the germline V gene (reference sequence). Trimming removed 0 bases from V and 1 base from J, with 10 bases in between. The CDR3 is made up of 16 amino acids. Here the CDR3 DNA reads TGTGCCACCAGCAGAGATCGAGAAGGGTCCTACAATGAGCAGTTCTTC. This sequence encodes CATSRDREGSYNEQFF.

This chain connects TRBV11-3 to TRBJ2-1; TRBD2 matches at 8 bases. The germline V gene has CDR1 SGHNT and CDR2 YENEEA. With 5 bases clipped from V and 7 bases from J, the junction kept 10 bases outside the gene matches. There are 15 residues in the CDR3. CDR3: CASSPNPGGENEQFF. The CDR3 bases are TGTGCCAGCAGCCCTAATCCGGGGGGGGAAAATGAGCAGTTCTTC.

CDR3 in DNA: TGTGCCAGCAGCCAGATAATGAACACTGAAGCTTTCTTT. This sequence encodes CASSQIMNTEAFF. The chain has TRBV3-1 and TRBJ1-1; D remains ambiguous. Deletions cut 3 bases from V and 0 bases from J, with 5 bases between. The CDR3 length is 13 residues. The germline V gene has CDR1 LGHDT and CDR2 YNNKEL (reference sequence).

This clonotype has at least ten counts. The V call is TRBV4-2, the J call TRBJ2-1; D might be TRBD2 (5 bases). Trimming left V 0 bases short and J 4 bases short, with 13 bases between. The CDR3 runs to 16 residues. Germline CDR1 LGHNA, CDR2 YNFKEQ. The CDR3: CASSQDSREDYNEQFF. The CDR3 DNA reads TGTGCCAGCAGCCAAGATTCCCGGGAAGATTACAATGAGCAGTTCTTC.